This paragraph reports one T cell receptor (beta chain). Its antigen is as yet unknown. These data are taken from a study of beta chain features in type 1 diabetes. The study reverse transcribed the entire isolated RNA, so it sequenced expressed TCRB transcripts. The table came from immunoSEQ multiplex PCR; TCRdb's copy has only in-frame clones and leaves some out. The top ten clones hold about 0.01% of a sample with more than 300,000 clones, roughly 12% of them seen once. It was one heparinised blood draw, averaging about 110 mL, that each donor gave. CD45RO/CCR7/CD25/CD127/CD95/CD27 sorting isolated CD4+ naive, central memory, regulatory and stem cell-like memory cells. Each population that was sorted was more than 95% pure. General study results and limits: Whether HLA type affects TCRB rearrangement stayed undetermined in the present work. Moderate yet significant TCRB CDR3 shortening was seen in Type 1 diabetes patients in all four CD4+ subsets.

The V gene end was trimmed by 6 bases and the J gene end by 9 bases; junction bases not matched to a gene: 17. The CDR3 has 16 residues. Germline V gene data show CDR1 as SGHDN and CDR2 as FVKESK. The receptor was derived from a woman in her late teens or twenties with type 1 diabetes. Sequenced material: naive CD4+ T cells from blood. The chain combines TRBV14 with TRBJ2-1; 7 bases align to TRBD2. CDR3 nucleotide sequence: TGTGCCAGCAGTCGATACCAAGGACTAGTCATGAGTGAGCAGTTCTTC. As protein: CASSRYQGLVMSEQFF.